A single sample gave rise to the 10 T cell receptor beta chains below, sequenced in a study of regulatory T cells in long-lasting Graves disease. Construction of TCR beta libraries relied on iRepertoire HTBI primers and on Arm-PCR targeting CDR3 regions. TCRdb reprocessed the multiplex PCR reads with MiXCR, giving one entry per CDR3 protein. Of 510,000 or so distinct CDR3 sequences in the sample, about 12% were seen once. Time point given: newly diagnosed GD, antithyroid drugs for less than 3 months. Construction of the TCR library relied on RNA isolated from PBMCs. These data were also reused for a study on T cells in Graves' hyperthyroidism and ophthalmopathy.

Sequenced material: peripheral blood mononuclear cells (PBMCs), taken at new diagnosis, from a patient treated with antithyroid drugs. All receptors come from a woman aged 30 to 39 with Graves disease.

Ten or more counts support this clonotype. The chain has TRBV7-3 and TRBJ1-1; TRBD1 might be the D (5 bases). Germline CDR1 is SGHTA and CDR2 is FQGTGA. The CDR3 consists of 14 residues. V lost 5 bases, J lost 0 bases, and 10 bases lay in between. CDR3 region: CASSPGLLNTEAFF. The CDR3 DNA reads as TGTGCCAGCAGCCCGGGACTCTTGAACACTGAAGCTTTCTTT. Variable domain in full (rest from reference TRBV7-3 and TRBJ1-1): GAGVSQTPSNKVTEKGKYVELRCDPISGHTALYWYRQSLGQGPEFLIYFQGTGAADDSGLPNDRFFAVRPEGSVSTLKIQRTERGDSAVYLCASSPGLLNTEAFFGQGTRLTVV.

This clonotype was seen ten or more times. J is TRBJ1-1 and V is TRBV2; D is unresolved. Germline V lookup: CDR1 SNHLY, CDR2 FYNNEI. Trimming took 3 bases from V and 6 from J, leaving 5 bases between them. The CDR3 is made up of 11 amino acids. The chain's CDR3 is CASSEDAEAFF. The CDR3 coding sequence is TGTGCCAGCAGTGAGGACGCTGAAGCTTTCTTT.

This clonotype appeared many times. The V gene is TRBV20-1, the J gene TRBJ2-7; tentative D call: TRBD2 (5 bases). The CDR3 has 14 residues. Looked up from germline, CDR1 is DFQATT and CDR2 is SNEGSKA (reference sequence). The ends were cut back, 4 bases at V and 1 base at J, with 14 bases in the middle. In nucleotides, the CDR3 is TGCAGTGCTAACGTAGACCGGGGATCCTACGAGCAGTACTTC. Translation: CSANVDRGSYEQYF.

The rearrangement uses TRBV29-1 and TRBJ2-5; 8 positions agree with TRBD2. The CDR3 contains 14 residues. CDR1 is SQVTM and CDR2 is ANQGSEA in the germline V gene. J lost 5 bases, V lost 7 bases, and 12 bases had no gene match. The CDR3 sequence: CSAETGTRVETQYF. CDR3 in DNA: TGCAGCGCCGAGACCGGGACTAGGGTGGAGACCCAGTACTTC.

There are many counts of this clonotype. The chain employs TRBV30 and TRBJ2-1; 16 positions match TRBD2. The CDR3 runs to 14 residues. Germline V lookup: CDR1 GTSNPN, CDR2 SVGIG (reference sequence). Losses at the gene ends were 5 bases for V and 8 bases for J; bases not matched to a gene: 3. The CDR3 DNA reads as TGTGCCTGGGGGACTAGCGGGAGGGCTTATGAGCAGTTCTTC. This encodes CAWGTSGRAYEQFF.

This clonotype was observed a handful of times. CDR3 coding DNA: TGTGCCAGCTCCCTCCCGGGGCCCCCTGGGGCCAACGTCCTGACTTTC. Its protein is CASSLPGPPGANVLTF. V and J are TRBV28 and TRBJ2-6; D tentatively reads TRBD1 or TRBD2 (5 bases each). The length of the CDR3 is 16 residues. Germline CDR1 reads MDHEN; CDR2 reads SYDVKM. Trimming pared 8 bases from V and 2 bases from J, leaving 16 bases between. Drawing the rest from reference TRBV28 and TRBJ2-6, the complete variable domain is DVKVTQSSRYLVKRTGEKVFLECVQDMDHENMFWYRQDPGLGLRLIYFSYDVKMKEKGDIPEGYSVSREKKERFSLILESASTNQTSMYLCASSLPGPPGANVLTFGAGSRLTVL.

This clonotype was detected only once. Being one base from a much bigger clone, this may be a read error. The chain is built from TRBV6-2 or TRBV6-3 and TRBJ2-1, with TRBD2 as a possible D gene (5 bases). V was shortened by 5 bases and J by 2 bases, with 16 bases between the two germline ends. Germline CDR1 reads MNHEY; CDR2 reads SVGEGT. The CDR3 consists of 16 residues. The CDR3 spells CASSESPWGAYNEQFF. The CDR3 DNA follows: TGTGCCAGCAGTGAATCCCCCTGGGGAGCCTACAATGAGCAGTTCTTC.

This sequence joins TRBV3-1 and TRBJ1-6; no firm D call. CDR3 length equals 16 residues. V was cut by 5 bases and J by 0 bases, with 11 bases left in between. CDR1 is LGHDT and CDR2 is YNNKEL in the germline V gene (reference sequence). Here the CDR3 reads CASSYTRSSYNSPLHF. CDR3 nucleotide sequence: TGTGCCAGCAGCTATACGAGGTCCTCCTATAATTCACCCCTCCACTTT.

Notes on this clonotype: A far bigger clonotype differs at one base, so this is likely a read error. This chain joins TRBV20-1 and TRBJ2-7; no reliable D call. The end of the DNA fits TRBJ2-1 better, so the J call may be wrong. The CDR3 has 14 amino acids. CDR1 is DFQATT, CDR2 SNEGSKA, per germline (reference sequence). DNA of the CDR3: TGCAGTGCTAGAACAGCGTGGGGAAGCAATGAGCAGTTCTTC. Translation gives CSARTAWGSNEQFF.

This clonotype has a single count. Sequence at one end of the junction differs from germline and may be a read error. The chain couples TRBV7-2 to TRBJ1-3, with D possibly matching TRBD1 (5 bases). CDR1 and CDR2 from the germline V gene are SGHTA and FQGNSA. The CDR3 has 14 amino acids. CDR3 loop: CASSLATFTGARVF. CDR3 DNA sequence: TGTGCCAGCAGCTTAGCTACTTTTACAGGCGCTAGGGTGTTT.